Listed below are T cell receptor beta chains from one sample, sequenced in a study of vaccination and CD4 T cells after COVID-19. Their cognate antigens are unknown. MiXCR, run by TCRdb on the PCR reads, gives a single entry per CDR3 protein. Seen here are some 16,000 distinct CDR3 sequences, roughly 50% observed once, and the top ten hold 9% to 12%. The sample was CD4+ T cells from blood, cultured in vitro. Receptors originate from a human donor who had recovered from COVID-19. Both conserved end residues are part of each CDR3. A D gene is named only where the DNA matches it firmly. Rows may omit the clone size; those that give it use once, few, many or a size class.

clone size | J gene | V gene | D gene | CDR3 protein | CDR3 DNA
once | TRBJ1-2 | TRBV7-9 | TRBD1 | CASINRGGLRTSTMNGYTF | TGTGCCAGCATCAACAGGGGAGGATTACGGACCTCCACTATGAATGGCTACACCTTC
NA | TRBJ2-3 | TRBV11-3 | TRBD2 | CASSLVLAGTDTQYF | TGTGCCAGCAGCTTAGTTTTAGCGGGGACAGATACGCAGTATTTT
NA | TRBJ2-1 | TRBV20-1 | NA | CSARDPGLQIGYNEQFF | TGCAGTGCTAGAGATCCGGGTCTCCAGATTGGCTACAATGAGCAGTTCTTC
NA | TRBJ1-5 | TRBV19 | NA | CASKKGSFSNQPQHF | TGTGCCAGTAAGAAGGGGAGTTTTAGCAATCAGCCCCAGCATTTT
NA | TRBJ2-7 | TRBV20-1 | NA | CSALGPSGEQYF | TGCAGTGCCCTTGGACCCTCGGGTGAGCAGTACTTC
NA | TRBJ1-2 | TRBV20-1 | NA | CSAGTLYGYTF | TGCAGTGCCGGGACCCTTTATGGCTACACCTTC
NA | TRBJ2-6 | TRBV19 | TRBD1 | CASSIGQGVGANVLTF | TGTGCCAGTAGTATAGGACAGGGGGTAGGGGCCAACGTCCTGACTTTC
NA | TRBJ2-3 | TRBV20-1 | NA | CSARKTVSTDTQYF | TGCAGTGCTAGAAAGACAGTTAGCACAGATACGCAGTATTTT
NA | TRBJ2-1 | TRBV5-4 | TRBD2 | CASSLELAGGQEQFF | TGTGCCAGCAGCTTGGAACTAGCGGGGGGGCAGGAGCAGTTCTTC
few | TRBJ2-3 | TRBV24-1 | NA | CATSDLRLASTDTQYF | TGTGCCACCAGTGATTTGCGCCTAGCTAGCACAGATACGCAGTATTTT
NA | TRBJ1-2 | TRBV2 | TRBD1 | CASSGQGDGYTF | TGTGCCAGCAGTGGACAGGGTGATGGCTACACCTTC
NA | TRBJ1-5 | TRBV6-2/TRBV6-3 | NA | CASSYRPPQPQHF | TGTGCCAGCAGTTACCGACCTCCCCAGCCCCAGCATTTT
large | TRBJ1-5 | TRBV11-1 | NA | CASSLATADQPQHF | TGTGCCAGCAGCTTAGCTACCGCAGATCAGCCCCAGCATTTT
NA | TRBJ1-1 | TRBV7-8 | TRBD1 | CVSSLADRGNTEAFF | TGTGTCAGCAGCTTAGCTGACAGGGGGAACACTGAAGCTTTCTTT
NA | TRBJ1-1 | TRBV10-3 | TRBD1 | CATEGAGGVDTEAFF | TGTGCCACCGAGGGGGCAGGGGGCGTCGACACTGAAGCTTTCTTT
NA | TRBJ2-7 | TRBV12-3/TRBV12-4 | TRBD1 | CASSSGFGTGVEQYF | TGTGCCAGCAGTTCGGGGTTCGGGACAGGGGTCGAGCAGTACTTC
NA | TRBJ2-5 | TRBV6-1 | NA | CASRLGQETQYF | TGTGCCAGCCGACTAGGACAAGAGACCCAGTACTTC
NA | TRBJ1-3 | TRBV24-1 | NA | CATSDRTDSSGNTIYF | TGTGCCACCAGTGATCGGACCGACAGCTCTGGAAACACCATATATTTT
few | TRBJ2-7 | TRBV20-1 | NA | CSARDPKYEQYF | TGCAGTGCTAGAGATCCTAAATACGAGCAGTACTTC
NA | TRBJ2-4 | TRBV19 | NA | CASSIWAGNIQYF | TGTGCCAGTAGTATTTGGGCAGGGAACATTCAGTACTTC
NA | TRBJ1-5 | TRBV19 | NA | CASSIPTGVGNQPQHF | TGTGCCAGTAGTATACCGACAGGAGTAGGCAATCAGCCCCAGCATTTT
few | TRBJ2-5 | TRBV27 | TRBD2 | CASMGLAQETQYF | TGTGCCAGCATGGGACTAGCCCAAGAGACCCAGTACTTC
NA | TRBJ2-5 | TRBV10-2 | TRBD2 | CASSSGTETQYF | TGCGCCAGCAGTAGCGGGACGGAGACCCAGTACTTC
few | TRBJ1-1 | TRBV7-9 | TRBD1 | CASSFGQVNTEAFF | TGTGCCAGCAGCTTCGGACAGGTGAACACTGAAGCTTTCTTT
NA | TRBJ2-5 | TRBV7-8 | TRBD1 | CASSPTGGWKTQYF | TGTGCCAGCAGCCCTACAGGGGGATGGAAGACCCAGTACTTC
NA | TRBJ2-7 | TRBV12-3/TRBV12-4 | TRBD2 | CASSPSLAGRYEQYF | TGTGCCAGCAGCCCGAGTCTAGCGGGAAGGTACGAGCAGTACTTC
NA | TRBJ1-1 | TRBV24-1 | NA | CATSDDKTNTEAFF | TGTGCCACCAGTGATGACAAAACGAACACTGAAGCTTTCTTT
once | TRBJ1-2 | TRBV2 | NA | CASSEGGGGDYGYTF | TGTGCCAGCAGTGAAGGAGGCGGGGGCGACTATGGCTACACCTTC
NA | TRBJ1-1 | TRBV10-1 | NA | CASSLTLNTEAFF | TGCGCCAGCAGTTTGACTTTAAACACTGAAGCTTTCTTT
NA | TRBJ2-5 | TRBV7-9 | NA | CASSFSGTGETQYF | TGTGCCAGCAGCTTCTCGGGGACCGGAGAGACCCAGTACTTC
NA | TRBJ2-2 | TRBV4-2 | TRBD1 | CASSQEPGDRRNTGELFF | TGTGCCAGCAGCCAAGAGCCTGGGGACAGGCGGAACACCGGGGAGCTGTTTTTT
few | TRBJ1-1 | TRBV6-5 | TRBD1 | CASSFLGQGKNTEAFF | TGTGCCAGCAGTTTTCTAGGACAGGGGAAGAACACTGAAGCTTTCTTT
NA | TRBJ1-2 | TRBV5-5 | NA | CASSLLLQGPYGYTF | TGTGCCAGCAGCTTGCTCTTACAGGGACCCTATGGCTACACCTTC
few | TRBJ2-5 | TRBV10-3 | TRBD2 | CAISEGTSGNQETQYF | TGTGCCATCTCTGAGGGGACTAGCGGGAACCAAGAGACCCAGTACTTC
NA | TRBJ1-5 | TRBV10-3 | NA | CASWADFNQPQHF | TGTGCCAGTTGGGCGGATTTCAATCAGCCCCAGCATTTT
NA | TRBJ2-2 | TRBV20-1 | TRBD2 | CSARSLAAPNTGELFF | TGCAGTGCTAGATCCCTAGCGGCACCGAACACCGGGGAGCTGTTTTTT
NA | TRBJ1-2 | TRBV6-1 | TRBD1 | CASSEPDRVGILDYGYTF | TGTGCCAGCAGTGAGCCGGACAGGGTTGGGATATTGGACTATGGCTACACCTTC
NA | TRBJ1-3 | TRBV28 | NA | CASTPGGTSSGNTIYF | TGTGCCAGCACCCCTGGGGGCACCAGCTCTGGAAACACCATATATTTT
NA | TRBJ2-1 | TRBV12-3/TRBV12-4 | NA | CASSLGGSSHNEQFF | TGTGCCAGCAGTTTAGGGGGGAGCTCCCACAATGAGCAGTTCTTC
few | TRBJ2-2 | TRBV24-1 | TRBD1 | CATRPGQGVGTGELFF | TGTGCCACCAGGCCTGGACAGGGTGTAGGAACCGGGGAGCTGTTTTTT
NA | TRBJ2-2 | TRBV24-1 | NA | CATSDPGQPDTGELFF | TGTGCCACCAGTGATCCCGGACAGCCTGATACCGGGGAGCTGTTTTTT
NA | TRBJ2-7 | TRBV18 | TRBD1 | CASSLDRHSYEQYF | TGTGCCAGCTCACTGGACAGGCACAGCTACGAGCAGTACTTC
NA | TRBJ2-6 | TRBV20-1 | NA | CSASPEEGSGANVLTF | TGCAGTGCTAGCCCCGAGGAGGGCTCTGGGGCCAACGTCCTGACTTTC
NA | TRBJ2-3 | TRBV15 | TRBD1 | CATSRERTGLGPVAQYF | TGTGCCACCAGCAGAGAGCGGACAGGGTTAGGGCCTGTGGCGCAGTATTTT
few | TRBJ2-2 | TRBV20-1 | TRBD2 | CSANSWTSGKGGELFF | TGCAGTGCCAACAGCTGGACTAGCGGGAAGGGCGGGGAGCTGTTTTTT
few | TRBJ2-2 | TRBV7-3 | TRBD1 | CASSRQGLNTGELFF | TGTGCCAGCAGCCGACAGGGGTTAAACACCGGGGAGCTGTTTTTT
NA | TRBJ2-7 | TRBV2 | TRBD1 | CASLPGGQGSYEQYF | TGTGCCAGCCTACCCGGAGGACAGGGGTCCTACGAGCAGTACTTC
few | TRBJ1-6 | TRBV20-1 | NA | CSARDPGGRNSPLHF | TGCAGTGCTAGAGATCCGGGGGGCAGGAATTCACCCCTCCACTTT
few | TRBJ1-3 | TRBV11-2 | NA | CASSLVRGLGNTIYF | TGTGCCAGCAGCTTAGTACGGGGACTTGGAAACACCATATATTTT
few | TRBJ1-2 | TRBV2 | NA | CASTKVGGWGYTF | TGTGCCAGCACTAAAGTTGGGGGCTGGGGCTACACCTTC
NA | TRBJ2-5 | TRBV30 | TRBD1 | CAWSVSGQGAWETQYF | TGTGCCTGGAGTGTCTCCGGGCAGGGGGCTTGGGAGACCCAGTACTTC